This entry lists 32 T cell receptor beta chains sequenced from one sample in a study of T cells in Graves' hyperthyroidism and ophthalmopathy. Amplified TCR beta CDR3 regions derived from RNA transcripts. The HTBI set primed first-round TCR CDR3 RT-PCR. TCRdb processed the multiplex PCR reads anew with MiXCR; each CDR3 protein has one entry. Of some 270,000 distinct CDR3 sequences in the sample, approximately 15% are singletons; the top ten hold 7.9%. The sample consisted of blood. The origin of the receptors is a middle-aged woman with Graves' hyperthyroidism.

The chain couples TRBV2 to TRBJ1-3, with D perhaps TRBD1 (5 bases). The CDR3 totals 16 residues. Between the trimmed V and J ends, which lost 6 bases and 0 bases, there was a span of 15 bases. Germline-derived CDR1 and CDR2 are SNHLY and FYNNEI. In nucleotides, the CDR3 is TGTGCCAGCAGCCACGCGGGACCCATCTCTGGAAACACCATATATTTT. Residues: CASSHAGPISGNTIYF.

The V and J genes are TRBV27 and TRBJ2-2; TRBD2 agrees at 9 bases. The CDR3 covers 17 residues. Unmatched junction bases numbered 3, after V lost 0 bases and J lost 1 base. In germline, CDR1 is MNHEY, CDR2 SMNVEV (reference sequence). In nucleotides, the CDR3 is TGTGCCAGCAGTTTATCGGCGGGAGGGTTGAACACCGGGGAGCTGTTTTTT. It specifies CASSLSAGGLNTGELFF.

The chain links TRBV6-2 or TRBV6-3 to TRBJ1-6; D unclear. Germline V gives CDR1 MNHEY, CDR2 SVGEGT. CDR3 length equals 15 residues. Trimming pared 2 bases from V and 9 bases from J, leaving 14 bases between. The DNA for the CDR3 is TGTGCCAGCAGTTACGAGTCCTCGTGGAGTTCACCCCTCCACTTT. Protein sequence: CASSYESSWSSPLHF.

This clonotype was seen at least ten times. This chain joins TRBV7-8 and TRBJ1-5; 7 nucleotides match TRBD1. CDR3 length: 15 amino acids. V lost 3 bases, J lost 4 bases, and 6 bases stayed unmatched. Per the germline V gene, CDR1 is SGHVS and CDR2 is FQNEAQ. The DNA for the CDR3 is TGTGCCAGCAGCTTCGACAGGGTGGGGAATCAGCCCCAGCATTTT. Its protein is CASSFDRVGNQPQHF.

This clonotype was picked up many times. The chain has TRBV28 and TRBJ2-2; D unclear. The CDR3 runs to 15 residues. V was cut by 4 bases and J by 5 bases, with 14 bases left in between. Germline lookup yields CDR1 MDHEN and CDR2 SYDVKM. The CDR3, as DNA: TGTGCCAGCAGTTCCCCCGGCGGTAGTACCGGGGAGCTGTTTTTT. Its translation is CASSSPGGSTGELFF.

This clonotype appeared many times. The genes are TRBV2 and TRBJ2-5, with D unresolved. With 3 bases removed from V and 5 bases from J, the gap between germline ends came to 7 bases. Germline assignment: CDR1 SNHLY and CDR2 FYNNEI. The CDR3 loop spans 12 amino acids. The CDR3 reads CASSERSETQYF. The CDR3 DNA reads as TGTGCCAGCAGTGAGAGGTCTGAGACCCAGTACTTC.

The V and J genes are TRBV4-1 and TRBJ2-3, with 10 bases identical to TRBD2. Trimming removed 1 base from V and 0 bases from J; junction bases left unmatched: 4. The CDR3 is 17 amino acids. CDR1 is MGHRA, CDR2 YSYEKL, per germline. The CDR3 sequence: CASSQVGLAESTDTQYF. The CDR3, as DNA: TGCGCCAGCAGCCAAGTCGGACTAGCGGAAAGCACAGATACGCAGTATTTT.

In the case of this clonotype: A much larger clone differs from this one at a single base, so this may be a read error. V is TRBV6-2 or TRBV6-3 and J is TRBJ2-1; 7 nucleotides line up with TRBD2. CDR1 and CDR2 from the germline V gene are MNHEY and SVGEGT. J lost 8 bases, V lost 7 bases, and 8 bases had no gene match. The CDR3 totals 13 residues. The CDR3 DNA reads TGTGCCAGCACTTCCTCTAGCGGCTATGAGCAGTTCTTC. Its protein is CASTSSSGYEQFF.

This chain uses TRBV6-2 or TRBV6-3 with TRBJ2-4, with D possibly being TRBD1 (5 bases). Trimming removed 4 bases at V and 9 bases at J, with 10 bases between. The CDR3 runs to 12 residues. Germline-derived CDR1 and CDR2 are MNHEY and SVGEGT. The CDR3 region is CASSSDRTIQYF. DNA for the CDR3: TGTGCCAGCAGTTCAGACAGAACCATTCAGTACTTC.

The chain has TRBV24-1 and TRBJ2-2; 11 nucleotides align to TRBD2. The CDR3 is 16 residues long. Germline loops: CDR1 KGHDR, CDR2 SFDVKD. Trimming removed 1 base from V and 6 bases from J; junction bases left unmatched: 3. CDR3 nucleotide sequence: TGTGCCACCAGTGATTTAACTAGCGGGAGATCCGGGGAGCTGTTTTTT. Translated, it gives CATSDLTSGRSGELFF.

The genes are TRBV19 and TRBJ2-6; the D is unclear. The V and J ends lost 1 base and 2 bases respectively, with 9 bases between them. The CDR3 totals 16 residues. Germline CDR1 LNHDA, CDR2 SQIVND (reference sequence). For the CDR3, the DNA is TGTGCCAGTAGTATAGTGTCAAACCCTGGGGCCAACGTCCTGACTTTC. The encoded protein is CASSIVSNPGANVLTF.

This chain links TRBV30 with TRBJ2-5, with D perhaps matching TRBD1 (5 bases). Looked up from germline, CDR1 is GTSNPN and CDR2 is SVGIG (reference sequence). With 1 base removed from V and 4 bases from J, the gap between germline ends came to 10 bases. CDR3 length equals 13 residues. In nucleotides, the CDR3 is TGTGCCTGGAGTGCTGGGGCAGGAGAGACCCAGTACTTC. Translating it yields CAWSAGAGETQYF.

This clonotype was seen ten or more times. The chain is built from TRBV28 and TRBJ2-2; no clear D gene. Germline CDR1 reads MDHEN; CDR2 reads SYDVKM. V lost 4 bases to trimming and J lost 3 bases, with 9 bases between them. CDR3 length equals 14 residues. The DNA for the CDR3 is TGTGCCAGCAGTTCCCAGACTGACACCGGGGAGCTGTTTTTT. This translates into CASSSQTDTGELFF.

This clonotype was observed at least ten times. The CDR3 region is CSAARAGGLSNTGELFF. CDR3 nucleotides: TGCAGTGCCGCGCGAGCGGGAGGGTTATCGAACACCGGGGAGCTGTTTTTT. The genes are TRBV20-1 and TRBJ2-2; 10 bases are a match to TRBD2. There are 17 residues in the CDR3. The V segment lost 6 bases and the J segment 0 bases; nucleotides outside the gene matches: 10. Germline CDR1 is DFQATT and CDR2 is SNEGSKA (reference sequence).

V and J are TRBV7-9 and TRBJ2-2; 9 nucleotides agree with TRBD2. CDR3 length: 17 amino acids. Per the germline V gene, CDR1 is SEHNR and CDR2 is FQNEAQ (reference sequence). With V trimmed by 5 bases and J by 3 bases, 10 bases remained unmatched. The CDR3 protein is CASSRSAGGPDTGELFF. In DNA form, the CDR3 reads TGTGCCAGCAGCAGAAGCGCGGGAGGGCCAGACACCGGGGAGCTGTTTTTT. Using reference TRBV7-9 and TRBJ2-2 for the parts outside the CDR3, the full variable domain is DTGVSQNPRHKITKRGQNVTFRCDPISEHNRLYWYRQTLGQGPEFLTYFQNEAQLEKSRLLSDRFSAERPKGSFSTLEIQRTEQGDSAMYLCASSRSAGGPDTGELFFGEGSRLTVL.

This clonotype was seen a handful of times. One end of the junction fails to match germline, which may point to a read error. The genes are TRBV7-7 and TRBJ2-2; the D gene is possibly TRBD2 (6 bases). Per germline, CDR1 SSHAT and CDR2 FNYEAQ (reference sequence). This CDR3 comprises 14 residues. CDR3 amino acids: CASSSTTEGGELFF. In DNA, the CDR3 is TGTGCTAGCAGCTCCACGACGGAGGGGGGGGAGCTGTTTTTT.

The chain links TRBV18 to TRBJ2-6; 8 bases map to TRBD1. The CDR3 has 16 residues. Germline V gene data show CDR1 as KGHSH and CDR2 as LQKENI. With 3 bases clipped from V and 4 bases from J, the junction kept 5 bases outside the gene matches. CDR3 in amino acids: CASSPRTGSGANVLTF. The CDR3 DNA reads TGTGCCAGCTCACCCCGGACAGGGTCCGGGGCCAACGTCCTGACTTTC.

This clonotype was seen at least ten times. The V call is TRBV9, the J call TRBJ2-5, with TRBD2 as a possible D gene (5 bases). There are 15 residues in the CDR3. Looked up from germline, CDR1 is SGDLS and CDR2 is YYNGEE. Trimming removed 0 bases from V and 5 bases from J, with 14 bases in between. CDR3 loop: CASSVEGGSLETQYF. DNA of the CDR3: TGTGCCAGCAGCGTAGAAGGAGGTAGTCTCGAGACCCAGTACTTC.

This clonotype was counted ten times or more. The chain is built from TRBV7-9 and TRBJ2-4; possibly TRBD1 for D (5 bases). Germline V CDR1 and CDR2: SEHNR, FQNEAQ (reference sequence). Between the trimmed V and J ends, which lost 3 bases and 2 bases, there was a span of 17 bases. The CDR3 is 17 amino acids. This CDR3 reads CASSFSGARVTKNIQYF. The DNA of the CDR3 is TGTGCCAGCAGCTTCTCAGGCGCCAGGGTAACCAAAAACATTCAGTACTTC.

This clonotype was observed many times. The chain uses TRBV2 and TRBJ1-5; no firm D call. The CDR3 is 13 residues long. The ends were cut back, 3 bases at V and 2 bases at J, with 5 bases in the middle. CDR1 SNHLY and CDR2 FYNNEI come from the germline V gene. The chain's CDR3 is CASSDRGNQPQHF. The DNA of the CDR3 is TGTGCCAGCAGTGATCGGGGCAATCAGCCCCAGCATTTT.

This chain connects TRBV19 to TRBJ1-3; no firm D call. V shed 7 bases and J shed 3 bases, with 4 bases lying between them. Germline V lookup: CDR1 LNHDA, CDR2 SQIVND (reference sequence). This CDR3 comprises 11 residues. This chain's CDR3 is CASIGGNTIYF. The CDR3 DNA reads as TGTGCCAGTATAGGTGGAAACACCATATATTTT.

This clonotype has ten or more counts. V gene TRBV30 combines with J gene TRBJ1-1, with 9 bases that match TRBD1. The CDR3 is 15 residues long. Germline V gene sequence: CDR1 GTSNPN, CDR2 SVGIG (reference sequence). The V segment lost 0 bases and the J segment 5 bases; nucleotides outside the gene matches: 7. The CDR3 here is CAWSVSQGAQTEAFF. DNA of the CDR3: TGTGCCTGGAGTGTATCACAGGGGGCGCAGACTGAAGCTTTCTTT.

This clonotype was recorded once. V usage is TRBV19 and J usage is TRBJ1-1, with TRBD1 identical over 10 bases. CDR1 is LNHDA, CDR2 SQIVND, per germline (reference sequence). V dropped 6 bases and J dropped 5; count of bases not matched to a gene: 9. This CDR3 contains 15 residues. In DNA form, the CDR3 reads TGTGCCAGTAGCAGGACAGGGGGTGGGCGGACTGAAGCTTTCTTT. It yields the protein CASSRTGGGRTEAFF.

This clonotype was found many times. V and J are TRBV12-3 or TRBV12-4 and TRBJ2-2, with a tentative D call TRBD1 (6 bases). The CDR3 consists of 14 residues. V gave up 3 bases and J gave up 7 bases, with 12 bases separating them. The CDR3 spells CASSFQGYNGELFF. CDR3 nucleotide sequence: TGTGCCAGCAGTTTCCAGGGGTACAACGGGGAGCTGTTTTTT.

In its sample, this clonotype was seen many times. J is TRBJ1-5 and V is TRBV5-8, with a possible D match to TRBD1 (6 bases). The germline V gene encodes CDR1 SGHTS and CDR2 YDEGEE. CDR3 length: 14 residues. Trimming removed 4 bases at V and 3 bases at J, with 11 bases between. Here the CDR3 DNA reads TGTGCCAGCAGCCCCCGGACAGTCAATCAGCCCCAGCATTTT. Protein sequence: CASSPRTVNQPQHF.

V and J are TRBV7-3 and TRBJ1-4; tentative D call: TRBD1 (6 bases). The ends were cut back, 2 bases at V and 7 bases at J, with 26 bases in the middle. In germline, CDR1 is SGHTA, CDR2 FQGTGA. This CDR3 has 19 residues. For the CDR3, the DNA is TGTGCCAGCAGCTTAGAGGGGGATCCGGGACTCTTACTAGGTGAAAAACTGTTTTTT. Translated: CASSLEGDPGLLLGEKLFF. Full variable domain (outside the CDR3, taken from reference TRBV7-3 and TRBJ1-4): GAGVSQTPSNKVTEKGKYVELRCDPISGHTALYWYRQSLGQGPEFLIYFQGTGAADDSGLPNDRFFAVRPEGSVSTLKIQRTERGDSAVYLCASSLEGDPGLLLGEKLFFGSGTQLSVL.

The table lists this clonotype with many counts. The CDR3 region has the DNA TGCAGCGCGGGGGGGGGACAGGGGGCCACTGAAGCTTTCTTT. This translates into CSAGGGQGATEAFF. This rearrangement joins TRBV29-1 to TRBJ1-1; 12 positions match TRBD1. The length of the CDR3 is 14 residues. Germline V gene sequence: CDR1 SQVTM, CDR2 ANQGSEA. V was pared by 7 bases and J by 4 bases, with 7 bases of the junction left unmatched.

J is TRBJ1-2 and V is TRBV5-4, with D hard to call. Trimming took 4 bases from V and 5 from J, leaving 18 bases between them. Germline V CDR1 and CDR2: SGHNT, YYREEE (reference sequence). The CDR3 length is 15 residues. For the CDR3, the DNA is TGTGCCAGCAGCCAACTGGACGGCCTAACTTATGGCTACACCTTC. Translation: CASSQLDGLTYGYTF.

There are many counts of this clonotype. The CDR3 DNA reads TGTGCCAGCAGTTTACGAGTGATGAACACTGAAGCTTTCTTT. Translated, it gives CASSLRVMNTEAFF. The chain couples TRBV12-3 or TRBV12-4 to TRBJ1-1; no reliable D call. V was trimmed by 2 bases and J by 0 bases, leaving 7 bases between them. The CDR3 loop spans 14 amino acids.

Ten or more counts support this clonotype. The V gene is TRBV12-3 or TRBV12-4, the J gene TRBJ2-3; D call uncertain. The CDR3 consists of 13 residues. V shed 8 bases and J shed 5 bases, with 14 bases lying between them. The CDR3 sequence is CASLRGGKDTQYF. The CDR3 DNA reads TGTGCCAGCCTCCGAGGTGGGAAAGATACGCAGTATTTT.

This clonotype has at least ten counts. This chain connects TRBV6-1 to TRBJ2-1; D is perhaps TRBD2 (6 bases). The V and J ends lost 6 bases and 0 bases respectively, with 12 bases between them. This CDR3 contains 15 residues. Germline V CDR1 and CDR2: MNHNS, SASEGT. CDR3 sequence: CASSGGISSYNEQFF. CDR3 nucleotides: TGTGCCAGCAGCGGAGGGATAAGCTCCTACAATGAGCAGTTCTTC.

This clonotype was recorded many times. CDR3: CASSASKGGGEKLFF. In DNA, the CDR3 is TGTGCCAGCAGCGCGTCCAAGGGAGGAGGTGAAAAACTGTTTTTT. The chain carries TRBV5-8 and TRBJ1-4; no reliable D call. Germline assignment: CDR1 SGHTS and CDR2 YDEGEE. With 4 bases removed from V and 7 bases from J, the gap between germline ends came to 17 bases. The CDR3 sequence is 15 residues long.